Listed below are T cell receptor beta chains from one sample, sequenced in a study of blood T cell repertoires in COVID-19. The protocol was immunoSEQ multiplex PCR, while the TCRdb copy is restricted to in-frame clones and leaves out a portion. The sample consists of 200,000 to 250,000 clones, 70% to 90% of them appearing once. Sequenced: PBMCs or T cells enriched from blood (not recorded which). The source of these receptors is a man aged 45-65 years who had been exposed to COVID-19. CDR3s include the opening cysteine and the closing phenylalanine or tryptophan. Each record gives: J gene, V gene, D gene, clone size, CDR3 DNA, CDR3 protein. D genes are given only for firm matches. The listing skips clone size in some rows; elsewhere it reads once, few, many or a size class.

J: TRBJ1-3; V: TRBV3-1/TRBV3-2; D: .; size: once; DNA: TGTGCCAGCAGCCCGAGCCAGGGTGAAAACACCATATATTTT; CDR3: CASSPSQGENTIYF
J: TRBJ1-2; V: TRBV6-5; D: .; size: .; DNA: TGTGCCAGCAGTTACTCGAGCCCGTGGGAGGGCTATGGCTACACCTTC; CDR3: CASSYSSPWEGYGYTF
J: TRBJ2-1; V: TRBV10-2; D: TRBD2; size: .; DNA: TGCGCCAGCACCGGAGCGGGGGGACTATACAATGAGCAGTTCTTC; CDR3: CASTGAGGLYNEQFF
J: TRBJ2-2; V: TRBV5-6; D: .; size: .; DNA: TGTGCCAGCAGCTTGCCGGGACTCCCATCCGGGGAGCTGTTTTTT; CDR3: CASSLPGLPSGELFF
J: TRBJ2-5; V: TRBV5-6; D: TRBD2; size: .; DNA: TGTGCCAGCAGCTCGACTAGCGGGGCCCCGGGGGAGACCCAGTACTTC; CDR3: CASSSTSGAPGETQYF
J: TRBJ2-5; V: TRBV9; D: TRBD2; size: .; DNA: TGTGCCAGCAGCGTAGGGGTAGCGGGGATAGAGACCCAGTACTTC; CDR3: CASSVGVAGIETQYF
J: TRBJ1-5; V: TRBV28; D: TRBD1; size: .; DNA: TGTGCCAGCAGTTTGACAGGGGTGTATCAGCCCCAGCATTTT; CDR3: CASSLTGVYQPQHF
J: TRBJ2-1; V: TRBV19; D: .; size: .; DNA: TGTGCCAGTATTGATCTAGCGAATCTAAATGAGCAGTTCTTC; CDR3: CASIDLANLNEQFF
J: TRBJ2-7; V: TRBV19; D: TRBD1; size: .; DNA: TGTGCCAGTAGTAGAAGTCCCGGGACAGGGATCTACGAGCAGTACTTC; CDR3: CASSRSPGTGIYEQYF
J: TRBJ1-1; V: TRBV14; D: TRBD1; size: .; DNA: TGTGCCAGCAGCCTCCGCAGGGGGGATGCTGAAGCTTTCTTT; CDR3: CASSLRRGDAEAFF
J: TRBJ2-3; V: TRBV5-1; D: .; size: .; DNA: TGCGCCAGCAGCTTGGCCCTCAGCGGTAGTGGGGCAGATACGCAGTATTTT; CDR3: CASSLALSGSGADTQYF
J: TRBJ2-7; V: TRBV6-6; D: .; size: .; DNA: TGTGCCAGCAGCTTTGGACAGAACTCCTACGAGCAGTACTTC; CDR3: CASSFGQNSYEQYF
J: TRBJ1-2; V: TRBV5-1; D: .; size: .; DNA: TGCGCCAGCAGCTCAGGACAACCCAACTATGGCTACACCTTC; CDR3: CASSSGQPNYGYTF
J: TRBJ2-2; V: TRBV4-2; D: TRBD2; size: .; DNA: TGTGCCAGCAGCCTCGGGACTAGCGGGGCCGGGGAGCTGTTTTTT; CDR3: CASSLGTSGAGELFF
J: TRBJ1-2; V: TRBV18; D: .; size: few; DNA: TGTGCCAGCTCACCGCAACTTACAGGGTCAGGGTCTGACGGCTACACCTTC; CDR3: CASSPQLTGSGSDGYTF
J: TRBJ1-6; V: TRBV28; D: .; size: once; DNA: TGTGCCAGCAGAACCCCGACAGCCTATAATTCACCCCTCCACTTT; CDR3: CASRTPTAYNSPLHF
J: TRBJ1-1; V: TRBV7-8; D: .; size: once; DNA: TGTGCCAGCAGCCTCCACGGGAACACTGAAGCTTTCTTT; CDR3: CASSLHGNTEAFF
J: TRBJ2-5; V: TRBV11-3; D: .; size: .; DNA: TGTGCCAGCAGCCGGGAGTGGAAAGAGACCCAGTACTTC; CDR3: CASSREWKETQYF
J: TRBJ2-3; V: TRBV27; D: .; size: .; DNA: TGTGCCAGCAGTTTCTGGGGAGGTACGCAGTATTTT; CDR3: CASSFWGGTQYF
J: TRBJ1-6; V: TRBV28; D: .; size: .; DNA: TGTGCCAGCAGTTTATACTCCCCCTCCTATAATTCACCCCTCCACTTT; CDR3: CASSLYSPSYNSPLHF
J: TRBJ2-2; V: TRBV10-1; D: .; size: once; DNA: TGCGCCAGCAGTGAGAAGGGAGTTGGCACCGGGGAGCTGTTTTTT; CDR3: CASSEKGVGTGELFF
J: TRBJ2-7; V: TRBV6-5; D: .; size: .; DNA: TGTGCCAGCAGTCTTCCTCGACAGGCCAGATACGAGCAGTACTTC; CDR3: CASSLPRQARYEQYF
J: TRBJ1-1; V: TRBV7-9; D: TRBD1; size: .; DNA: TGTGCCAGCAGCCACAGGGGGGAGATTGAAGCTTTCTTT; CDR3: CASSHRGEIEAFF
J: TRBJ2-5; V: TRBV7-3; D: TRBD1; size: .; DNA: TGTGCCAGCAGTTGGACAGGGGGAGAGACCCAGTACTTC; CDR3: CASSWTGGETQYF
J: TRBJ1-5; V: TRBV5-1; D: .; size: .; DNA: TGCGCCAGCAGCTTGGGACAGAATGATCAGCCCCAGCATTTT; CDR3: CASSLGQNDQPQHF
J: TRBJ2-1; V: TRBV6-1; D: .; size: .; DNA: TGTGCCAGCAGTGAGGGCCCGAGCTCCTACAATGAGCAGTTCTTC; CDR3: CASSEGPSSYNEQFF
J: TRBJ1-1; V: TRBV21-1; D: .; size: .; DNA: TGTGCCAGCACCCGCCTGGAGGGTGTCAACACTGAAGCTTTCTTT; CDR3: CASTRLEGVNTEAFF
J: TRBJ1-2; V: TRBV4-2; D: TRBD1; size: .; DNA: TGTGCCAGCAGCCCCCGGGGGACAGGGGAGACCCTCGGTGGCTACACCTTC; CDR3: CASSPRGTGETLGGYTF
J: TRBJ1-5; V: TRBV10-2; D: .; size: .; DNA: TGCGCCAGCAGTCACCGGGATACTCGGCTCTATAGCAATCAGCCCCAGCATTTT; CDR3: CASSHRDTRLYSNQPQHF
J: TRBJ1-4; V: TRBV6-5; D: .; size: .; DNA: TGTGCCAGCAGTTACTACAGGGAAACAACTAATGAAAAACTGTTTTTT; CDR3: CASSYYRETTNEKLFF
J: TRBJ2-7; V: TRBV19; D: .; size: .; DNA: TGTGCCAGTACCCAGACAGGCATCTCCTACGAGCAGTACTTC; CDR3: CASTQTGISYEQYF
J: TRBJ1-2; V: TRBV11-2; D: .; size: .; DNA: TGTGCCAGCAGCTTAGTGAGGGCTAACTATGGCTACACCTTC; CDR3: CASSLVRANYGYTF
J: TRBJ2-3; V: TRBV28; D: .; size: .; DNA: TGTGCCAGCAGTTCCCCGGGCGGGACTAGCACAGATACGCAGTATTTT; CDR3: CASSSPGGTSTDTQYF
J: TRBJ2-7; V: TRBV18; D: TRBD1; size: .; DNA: TGTGCCAGCTCACCGGGACAGGGTTCCTACGAGCAGTACTTC; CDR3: CASSPGQGSYEQYF
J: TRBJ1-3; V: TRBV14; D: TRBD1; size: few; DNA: TGTGCCAGCAGCCAAGGGGGGACAGTTCTCTCTGGAAACACCATATATTTT; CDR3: CASSQGGTVLSGNTIYF
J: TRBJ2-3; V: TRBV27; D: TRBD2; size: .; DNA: TGTGCCAGCAATAGAGCGGGGGGGCAGGTAGATACGCAGTATTTT; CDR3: CASNRAGGQVDTQYF
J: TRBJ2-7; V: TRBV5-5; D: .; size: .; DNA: TGTGCCAGCAGCTTGGGGTGGGGGGACGAGCAGTACTTC; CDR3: CASSLGWGDEQYF
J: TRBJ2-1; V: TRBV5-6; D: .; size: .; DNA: TGTGCCAGCAGCTTGAGGCTAGGGGGGGATGAGCAGTTCTTC; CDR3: CASSLRLGGDEQFF
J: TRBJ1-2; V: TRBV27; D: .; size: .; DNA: TGTGCCAGCAGTTTAGCAGGGACACAAGGCTACACCTTC; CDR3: CASSLAGTQGYTF
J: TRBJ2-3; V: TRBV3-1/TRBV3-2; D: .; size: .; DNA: TGTGCCAGCAGCCAGAGGACTGTTACCGTGACCACAGATACGCAGTATTTT; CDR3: CASSQRTVTVTTDTQYF